This TCR beta chain is drawn from a study of OX40 agonist ivuxolimab in advanced cancers. Study in general: Hepatocellular carcinoma, melanoma, renal cell or head and neck cancer was diagnosed in the dose-escalation patients. Of mixed ages from about 23 to 90 and averaging approximately 60 years, the group was approximately 84% male.

Produced via immunoSEQ multiplex PCR; TCRdb's table is partial and in-frame only. The table has 95,000 to 100,000 clones, 85% to 95% seen once; the top ten hold about 0.24%. Study outcomes and limitations: Partial responders receiving 0.1-3.0 mg/kg showed among the lowest clonal expansion.

Concerning this clone: Its cognate antigen is unknown.

This receptor was obtained from an adult with an advanced solid tumor such as melanoma, head and neck, liver or kidney cancer. Specimen: CD4+ or CD8+ T cells sorted from blood, collected in a trial of the OX40 agonist ivuxolimab.

The CDR3 sequence: CASSRLGTGLAGELFF. In nucleotides, the CDR3 is TGCGCCAGCAGCCGGCTGGGTACAGGGTTAGCCGGGGAGCTGTTTTTT. V usage is TRBV4-1 and J usage is TRBJ2-2, with D possibly matching TRBD1 (6 bases). The V gene lost 4 bases and the J gene lost 6 bases, with 18 bases spanning the gap. CDR1 MGHRA and CDR2 YSYEKL come from the germline V gene. There are 16 residues in the CDR3.